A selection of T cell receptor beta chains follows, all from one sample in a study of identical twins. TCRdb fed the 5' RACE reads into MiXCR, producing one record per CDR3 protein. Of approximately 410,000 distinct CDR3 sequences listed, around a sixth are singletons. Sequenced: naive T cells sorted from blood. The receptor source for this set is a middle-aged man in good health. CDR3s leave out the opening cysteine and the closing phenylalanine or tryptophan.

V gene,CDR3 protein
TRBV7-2,ASSLGGVGYEQY
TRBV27,ASSPGANVLT
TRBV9,ASSVGSESYEQY
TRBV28,ASEPGGNPTSKY
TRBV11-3,ASSPVPGTGGNEQF
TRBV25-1,ASSEPSGGVNEQY
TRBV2,ASSEGQGALTGELF
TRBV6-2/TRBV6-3,ASSYVGVGNQPQH
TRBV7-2,ASSLVFLAYEQY
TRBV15,ATSQRHWTSGDEQF
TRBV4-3,ASSQEGGLNEQF
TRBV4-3,ASSQDGGPLKADTQY
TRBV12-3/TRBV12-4,ASSWTGQLTGANVLT
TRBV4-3,ASSPLGGDTQY
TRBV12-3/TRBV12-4,ASTGRGQETQY
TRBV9,ASSGALRSTDTQY
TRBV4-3,ASSQGGGQPEAF
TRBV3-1,ASSQDTQGWETQY
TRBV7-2,ASSLPSGSVEQY
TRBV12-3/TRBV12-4,ASSFRGAGTTSEQY
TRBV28,ASSLIGHPTNTEAF
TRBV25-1,ASSDPGSGYGYT
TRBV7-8,ASSSPRTGGAGNSYEQY
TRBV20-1,SARKTAYGYPYEQY
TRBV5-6,ASSLEHLQETQY
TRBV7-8,ASSIAVHNEQF
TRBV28,ASGRAPIYEQY
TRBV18,ASSPQGDQPQH
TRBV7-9,ASSLVGGDGNIQY
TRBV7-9,ASSPVAHEQY
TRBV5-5,ASSLDTFTDTQY
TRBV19,ASSMYSGTQETQY
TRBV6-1,ASSSGRTRNEQF
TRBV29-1,SVGHLGTGELF
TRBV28,ASSLRSLTQY
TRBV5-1,ASSLIADEQF
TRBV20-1,SARDHKKGNLMEVEQY
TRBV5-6,ASSPSGPTGELF
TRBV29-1,SVAQRGLAGGRNEQF
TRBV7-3,ASSLYAGSYNEQF
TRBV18,ASSPSTGVYEQY
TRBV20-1,SAIDREHQPQH
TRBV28,ASTKGRRWSEKLF
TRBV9,ASSAGTGVGTEAF
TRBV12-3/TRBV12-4,ASSPRANTEAF
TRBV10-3,AISESTGSSYEQY
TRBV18,ASSPFGGQGFTDTQY
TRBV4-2,ASSQREWDEQY
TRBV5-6,ASTGNSGANVLT
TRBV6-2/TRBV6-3,ASSYTGQGNQPQH